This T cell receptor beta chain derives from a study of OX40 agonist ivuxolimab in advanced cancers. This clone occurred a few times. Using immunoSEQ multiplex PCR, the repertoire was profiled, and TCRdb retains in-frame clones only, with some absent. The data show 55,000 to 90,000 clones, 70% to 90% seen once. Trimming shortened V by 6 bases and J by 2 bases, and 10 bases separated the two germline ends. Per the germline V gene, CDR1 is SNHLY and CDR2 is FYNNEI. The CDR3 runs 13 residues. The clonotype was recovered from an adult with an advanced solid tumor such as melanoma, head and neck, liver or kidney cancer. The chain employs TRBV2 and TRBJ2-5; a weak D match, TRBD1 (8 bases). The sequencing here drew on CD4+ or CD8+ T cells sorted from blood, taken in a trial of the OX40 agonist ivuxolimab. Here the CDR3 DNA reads TGTGCCAGCAGACAGGGGGGGCAAGAGACCCAGTACTTC. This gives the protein CASRQGGQETQYF.